Below, 6 T cell receptor beta chains from the same sample are listed, as sequenced in a study of naive and memory T cell subsets. These TCRs are of unknown antigen specificity. Overall study results and limits: Naive repertoires, especially CD8, held a few larger clonotypes, possibly memory cells re-expressing CD45RA.

The beta constant-region primer was an equimolar mix of two oligonucleotides covering TRBC1 and TRBC2. Ligated cDNA was amplified by four rounds of PCR with nested alpha and beta constant-region primers and SP2. TCRdb re-analysed the UMI-ligation and nested PCR reads in MiXCR, keeping a single row per CDR3 protein. The sample has about 150,000 distinct CDR3 sequences, over 20% seen once; the top ten hold around 0.11%. Sequenced: naive CD4+ T cells from blood. The receptors originated from a human donor in good health.

This clonotype was observed at least ten times. The chain has TRBV12-3 or TRBV12-4 and TRBJ2-2; unclear D gene. The CDR3 runs to 18 residues. The germline V and J ends were trimmed by 4 bases and 1 base, with 19 bases remaining between them. CDR3 in amino acids: CASSSMVVFIRNTGELFF. The DNA for the CDR3 is TGTGCCAGCAGTTCCATGGTGGTTTTCATTCGGAACACCGGGGAGCTGTTTTTT.

This rearrangement joins TRBV19 to TRBJ2-6; D is unresolved. V was clipped by 5 bases and J by 0 bases, with 2 bases between them. Germline CDR1 and CDR2: LNHDA and SQIVND (reference sequence). The CDR3 loop spans 13 amino acids. CDR3 in DNA: TGTGCCAGTAGTGACTCTGGGGCCAACGTCCTGACTTTC. As protein: CASSDSGANVLTF.

The J gene is TRBJ2-3, the V gene TRBV7-9, with D perhaps TRBD1 or TRBD2 (5 bases each). Germline assignment: CDR1 SEHNR and CDR2 FQNEAQ (reference sequence). The CDR3 has 14 residues. Between the trimmed V and J ends, which lost 5 bases and 5 bases, there was a span of 14 bases. The CDR3 coding sequence is TGTGCCAGCAGCGCCCGGGACCCGAAAGATACGCAGTATTTT. Residues: CASSARDPKDTQYF.

This clonotype was observed a few times. V usage is TRBV5-1 and J usage is TRBJ2-2, with no clear D. Trimming stripped 1 base from V and 0 bases from J, with 4 bases between. This CDR3 is 14 amino acids long. Germline-derived CDR1 and CDR2 are SGHRS and YFSETQ. CDR3 nucleotides: TGCGCCAGCAGCTTGACAGCGAACACCGGGGAGCTGTTTTTT. Translation: CASSLTANTGELFF.

This chain uses TRBV28 with TRBJ2-7; 8 bases fit TRBD2. Germline CDR1 reads MDHEN; CDR2 reads SYDVKM. The CDR3 has 13 residues. V shed 6 bases, J shed 7 bases, and the junction held 8 bases outside the gene matches. The CDR3 spells CASRPDLAGEQYF. Here the CDR3 DNA reads TGTGCCAGCAGACCAGACTTAGCGGGGGAGCAGTACTTC.

The sample holds a few counts of this clonotype. This sequence joins TRBV6-2 or TRBV6-3 and TRBJ2-2; the match to TRBD1 covers 8 bases. CDR3 length equals 16 residues. Looked up from germline, CDR1 is MNHEY and CDR2 is SVGEGT. Losses at the gene ends were 7 bases for V and 0 bases for J; bases not matched to a gene: 7. In DNA form, the CDR3 reads TGTGCCAGCACCCTGGTGACAGGGGCGAACACCGGGGAGCTGTTTTTT. It specifies CASTLVTGANTGELFF.